The entry that follows covers one TCR beta chain sequence. No antigen is known for it. Base qualities are not at hand, and no much larger clone is one base apart. This sample was included in a study of T cell responses to AZD1222 COVID-19 vaccine (dated by TCRdb to the early 2020s). Broadly, across the study: A total of 230 to 250 trial participants underwent TCR sequencing, of whom roughly 210 had received two doses of AZD1222 and about 25 had received two doses of the MenACWY control vaccine. Trial participants were enrolled by age into 18-55, 56-69 and 70-plus year subgroups, with about 150, 27 and 61 TCR-sequenced participants respectively.

CDR1 and CDR2, per the germline V gene, are KGHSY and FQNENV. V and J lose 0 bases and 7 bases, and a span of 10 bases separates them. The CDR3 numbers 15 residues from cysteine through phenylalanine. Only the CDR3 portion is preserved as DNA: 45 bases, with reading frame beginning at the first base. Taken with the paper, the label for time point translates to: about 28 days (+/-7) after the second vaccine dose. AZD1222 recipients whose second dose came at about 4 weeks and those whose second dose came at about 12 weeks were combined into one group, since spike-specific TCR depth and breadth did not differ between the two schedules. Vaccinee samples came from UK trials COV001 and COV002, including a single-blind randomized controlled phase 2/3 trial of AZD1222 (ChAdOx1 nCoV-19) in healthy adults. For TCRbeta chain sequencing, PBMC samples were collected from trial participants at day 0 and at day 28 after the second dose.

The CDR3 regions of human TCRbeta chains were analyzed by immunosequencing. The paper's data handling went like this. TCRs in the repertoires were matched against a reference library of SARS-CoV-2-specific TCRs that had been generated with the MIRA antigen-specificity platform. Breadth was defined as the fraction of unique TCRs that were SARS-CoV-2-associated, and depth was defined as the fraction of total T cells that were SARS-CoV-2-associated. Each spike-specific TCR was assigned to its reactive spike region and to a CD4 or CD8 class using the MIRA data. Log10-transformed breadth and depth values were compared by one-way ANOVA with Sidak's multiple comparisons tests. In its TCRdb copy, this immuneACCESS table keeps in-frame sequences only and misses some clones. Where compared with another copy, unresolved V genes explain less than half of these, and the others have no known cause. The V and J calls and clone size are taken from that table; D and trimming were inferred from the DNA. Recorded for this sample are 80,000 or so clones; about 92% of them occurred a single time. The ten largest account for approximately 4.5% of the sample.

Broad study findings and their caveats: The 56-69-year group was small, and its depth increase did not reach significance, likely because of low power. Spike-specific TCR breadth and depth rose significantly after two AZD1222 doses compared with day 0 and with MenACWY recipients. The vaccine-associated CD4 TCRs covered the entire spike protein, and the dominant responses fell in regions 160-218 and 743-854. Because no samples from the day 14 peak response were available, repertoires could be characterized only after the peak T cell response. Reportedly, close to half of the unique spike-specific TCRs recognized epitopes lying outside the regions that are mutated in the B.1.351 and B.1.1.7 variants. Only five or six AZD1222 recipients were SARS-CoV-2 seropositive at baseline, limiting conclusions about previously exposed vaccinees. Participants were mostly white British and included more females than males, and it was suggested by the authors that clonal diversity may have been underestimated.

Source: peripheral blood, taken 28 days after the second AZD1222 dose. The chain is encoded by TRBV16 joined to TRBJ1-6; there is no confident call for the D gene. This TCR derives from an adult who received the AZD1222 COVID-19 vaccine. The CDR3 is CASSQSRTENSPLHF. At the DNA level, the sequence is TGTGCCAGCAGCCAATCACGAACAGAAAATTCACCCCTCCACTTT.